This record looks at one T cell receptor (beta chain) sequence and its context. The sample originates from a study of monozygotic twins with inflammatory bowel disease. The CDR3 has 15 amino acids. The germline V gene has CDR1 GTSNPN and CDR2 SVGIG (reference sequence). TCRdb reworked the 5' RACE reads into one entry per CDR3 protein, no DNA. The specimen's table records approximately 150,000 distinct CDR3 sequences. The TCR sequence derives from a human donor with ulcerative colitis or Crohn's disease, or a healthy co-twin of an affected twin (not recorded which). Material for sequencing was blood. The gene calls are TRBV30 and TRBJ1-2. CDR3: CAWSGLQNSNYGYTF.